This TCR beta chain originates from a study of T cell changes during pregnancy in multiple sclerosis. There are 13 residues in the CDR3. Losses at the gene ends were 7 bases for V and 7 bases for J; bases not matched to a gene: 10. Germline values: CDR1 MDHEN, CDR2 SYDVKM. The data were produced by immunoSEQ multiplex PCR, yet TCRdb's version contains in-frame clones alone and is incomplete. The sample lists 65,000 to 75,000 clones, about 93% occurring once. Specimen: peripheral blood, collected in the third trimester of pregnancy. The TCR originated in a female donor in good health, enrolled as a control in a pregnancy study. The chain recombines TRBV28 with TRBJ2-7, with 7 bases identical to TRBD2. This CDR3 is CASMVRGKGEQYF. CDR3 coding DNA: TGTGCCAGCATGGTGCGGGGGAAGGGGGAGCAGTACTTC.